This TCR beta chain was captured by sequencing in a study of cytomegalovirus exposure and HLA in healthy donors. The PCR used 60 Vbeta and 13 Jbeta primers. TCRdb's copy holds only in-frame clones and misses some; the assay was immunoSEQ multiplex PCR. The sample yields 160,000 or so clones, roughly 80% seen once. The J segment lost 7 bases and the V segment lost 2 bases, leaving 8 bases of the junction unmatched. Germline values: CDR1 MNHEY, CDR2 SMNVEV (reference sequence). The CDR3 runs to 15 residues. The sample was PBMCs. The chain joins TRBV27 to TRBJ2-1, with 7 nucleotides matching TRBD2. The sequence was collected from a male donor in good health and CMV-seropositive. CDR3 sequence: CASSLGTGGGNEQFF. The CDR3 DNA reads TGTGCCAGCAGTTTAGGGACGGGAGGAGGGAATGAGCAGTTCTTC.